This T cell receptor beta chain came from a study of cytomegalovirus exposure and HLA in healthy donors listed by TCRdb under 2017. Looking at the study overall: According to a later analysis, the roughly 130 validation repertoires were produced on the same platform as the roughly 600 repertoires of the first cohort. The aim of the study was to test whether cataloging public T cell receptors could identify signatures of past pathogen exposure. A separate validation cohort of over a hundred different subjects was used in addition to the roughly 640-subject first cohort. To predict cytomegalovirus infection status, the study combined high-throughput TCR immunosequencing, statistical association of individual TCRs with disease status, and machine learning. Overall study outcomes, separate from this receptor: The study listed approximately 160 TCR beta chains as associated with cytomegalovirus. Of the cluster scores, 90% to 95% were above 0 in a later analysis, which found that TCRs clustered in the first cohort also tended to co-occur in the 120 validation repertoires. Across donors, most TCR sequences were observed very rarely, whereas some public TCRs were present in many individuals. Three of the identified cytomegalovirus-associated TCR beta chains were confirmed in vitro to be specific for cytomegalovirus antigens. A later analysis lacked HLA typing for the validation cohort, so it scored co-occurrence in that cohort across all 130 or so repertoires. The authors suggested that the approach could potentially be generalized to other disease states and immunological phenotypes. The classifier was reported to diagnose cytomegalovirus status with high specificity and sensitivity in both the original cohort and the validation cohort.

In regard to this clone: The specificity of this receptor is unknown. Base-call qualities are not available, and no considerably larger clone is one nucleotide away.

The donors belonged to the validation cohort of about 110 subjects, which was separate from the 666-subject first cohort. Library construction relied on the immunoSEQ multiplex PCR assay. Turning to the authors' computational methods: To diagnose cytomegalovirus status from the catalog of TCR beta chain sequences, a statistical classification framework was built. TCRdb re-hosts the immuneACCESS table, in-frame sequences only. Its copies lack some clones; in the studies checked, an unresolved V gene accounts for under half of them, and the cause for the rest is not known. The DNA gave D and trimming, while V, J and clone size come from that table. The sample includes approximately 110,000 clones, with around 94% observed a single time. Together, the top ten hold around 1.2% of the sample. Spanning cysteine to phenylalanine, the CDR3 consists of 13 amino acids. The sequence is cut down to CDR3 DNA, 39 bases in frame from base 1. In the germline V gene, CDR1 corresponds to SGHDT and CDR2 to YYEEEE. V and J are truncated by 1 base and 6 bases respectively, leaving an intervening sequence of 8 bases.

The sequence derives from a woman aged 18-30 years in good health and CMV-seronegative. Rearrangement joined TRBV5-6 to TRBJ2-1, with TRBD2 tentatively as D gene (5 bases match). Material: PBMCs. The CDR3 reads as follows: CASSLRGINEQFF. Read as DNA, the sequence is TGTGCCAGCAGCTTGAGAGGGATCAATGAGCAGTTCTTC.